Presented here are 2 T cell receptor beta chains from one specimen sequenced in a study of T cells expressing NK-cell markers. TCRdb reprocessed the 5' RACE reads and reports one entry per CDR3 protein, with no DNA. Here the sample table reports about 460,000 distinct CDR3 sequences. Sequenced sample: blood T cells: a sorted CD56 or NKG2C T cell subset, CD4+ or CD8+ T cells, or bulk PBMC T cells (not recorded which). The receptors here all came from a woman in her fifties or sixties in good health.

This chain links TRBV4-1 with TRBJ2-3; as DNA is missing, the TRBD2 call by TCRdb cannot be tested. The length of the CDR3 is 17 residues. Per germline, CDR1 MGHRA and CDR2 YSYEKL. The CDR3 loop is CASSRTSGTTTTDTQYF.

This rearrangement joins TRBV10-2 to TRBJ1-1; with no DNA, the TCRdb D assignment of TRBD1 cannot be verified. The length of the CDR3 is 14 residues. Germline V gene lookup returns CDR1 WSHSY and CDR2 SAAADI. CDR3 in amino acids: CASSDRGRTTEAFF.